This T cell receptor beta chain emerged from a study of T cells in Graves' hyperthyroidism and ophthalmopathy. CDR1 is MNHNS and CDR2 is SASEGT in the germline V gene. The V segment lost 1 base and the J segment 0 bases; nucleotides outside the gene matches: 9. The CDR3 has 18 residues. Amplified TCR beta CDR3 regions came from RNA transcripts. A first-round RT-PCR of the TCR CDR3 used the HTBI primer set. In TCRdb, the multiplex PCR reads were re-called with MiXCR into one record per CDR3 protein. Among 500,000 to 650,000 distinct CDR3 sequences listed, around 13% were seen once. This clonotype occurred many times.

This clonotype originated in a woman in her thirties or forties with Graves' hyperthyroidism. This chain joins TRBV6-1 and TRBJ2-1; 7 positions agree with TRBD1. What was sequenced was blood. CDR3 residues: CASSEETGFSYSYNEQFF. The CDR3 nucleotides read TGTGCCAGCAGTGAAGAGACAGGGTTTAGCTACTCCTACAATGAGCAGTTCTTC.